This T cell receptor (beta chain) was sequenced in a study of cytotoxic CD8 clonotypes in ibrutinib-treated CLL. Study summary: The patients, over ten relapsed/refractory and roughly 15 treatment-naive, included about 18 who were IGHV unmutated.

Study observations and caveats: Patients showed higher baseline clonality than age-matched healthy donors, and it tracked circulating CD8+ T-cell counts.

Generated by immunoSEQ multiplex PCR, the TCRdb table keeps only in-frame clones and is missing some. This repertoire shows around 310,000 clones, around four fifths found once; its top ten account for roughly 7%. On this clone: Its cognate antigen is unknown.

CDR1 and CDR2 (germline): MNHEY, SVGAGI. V shed 5 bases and J shed 7 bases, with 11 bases lying between them. This CDR3 contains 12 residues. The receptor was derived from a human donor with chronic lymphocytic leukemia. Sample: PBMCs, taken before ibrutinib treatment. The genes are TRBV6-5 and TRBJ1-1; possibly TRBD1 for D (5 bases). The CDR3 region is CASSRGKNEAFF. CDR3 coding DNA: TGTGCCAGCAGTAGGGGCAAAAATGAAGCTTTCTTT.